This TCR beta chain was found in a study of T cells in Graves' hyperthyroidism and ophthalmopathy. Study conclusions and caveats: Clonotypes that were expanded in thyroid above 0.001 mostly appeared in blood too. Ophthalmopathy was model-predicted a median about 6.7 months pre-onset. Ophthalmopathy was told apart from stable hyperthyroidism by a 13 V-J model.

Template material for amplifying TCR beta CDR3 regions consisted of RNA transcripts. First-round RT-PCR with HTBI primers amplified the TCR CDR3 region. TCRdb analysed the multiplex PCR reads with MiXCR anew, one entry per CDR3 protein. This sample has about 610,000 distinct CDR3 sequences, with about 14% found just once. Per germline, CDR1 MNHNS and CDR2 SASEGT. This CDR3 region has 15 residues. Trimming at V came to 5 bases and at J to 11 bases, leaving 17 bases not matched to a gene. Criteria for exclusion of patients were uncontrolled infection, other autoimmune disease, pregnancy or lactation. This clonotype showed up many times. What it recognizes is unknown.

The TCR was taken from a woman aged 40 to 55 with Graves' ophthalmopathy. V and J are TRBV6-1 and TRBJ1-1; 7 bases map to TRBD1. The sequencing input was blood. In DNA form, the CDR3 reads TGTGCCAGCAGTCCGCCTAGAGACAGGGCCAGAGTTGCTTTCTTT. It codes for CASSPPRDRARVAFF.